This T cell receptor (beta chain) was identified during a study of identical twins. A template switching step contributed a universal primer site, while unique molecular identifiers were present in the cDNA. TCRdb ran MiXCR on the 5' RACE reads and lists one entry per CDR3 protein. Of approximately 220,000 distinct CDR3 sequences in the sample, 6.5% to 8.5% were seen once. Study findings and constraints: Zero-insertion analyses could be partly confounded by invariant MAIT and iNKT cells. There were fewer insertions in abundant cord blood beta clonotypes, but memory repertoires showed no such pattern.

Germline V gene data show CDR1 as SNHLY and CDR2 as FYNNEI. Trimming shortened V by 5 bases and J by 6 bases, and 26 bases separated the two germline ends. The CDR3 totals 17 residues. The table lists this clonotype with a few counts. Its antigen is as yet unknown. These data were likewise used in another study, on yellow fever vaccine responses in identical twins.

Sequencing input: memory (CD45RO+) T cells sorted from blood. The clonotype was recovered from a woman between 18 and 30 years old in good health. The genes are TRBV2 and TRBJ2-7, with D hard to call. DNA for the CDR3: TGTGCCAGCAGTTACTCTAGACTCGCAAATACCGGGTCCGAGCAGTACTTC. This encodes CASSYSRLANTGSEQYF.